The 15 T cell receptor beta chains presented below share a single source sample, sequenced in a study of T cell changes during pregnancy in multiple sclerosis. Some clones are missing from TCRdb's copy, which holds only in-frame ones; the method was immunoSEQ multiplex PCR. The repertoire holds tens of thousands of clones, with approximately 92% as singletons. The sample in question was peripheral blood, obtained after pregnancy. All receptors come from a female donor with multiple sclerosis, enrolled in a pregnancy study.

DNA of the CDR3: TGTGCCAGCTCACAAGGCCCCCTAGCGGACCAAGAGACCCAGTACTTC. It specifies CASSQGPLADQETQYF. The chain combines TRBV18 with TRBJ2-5; 7 bases are a match to TRBD2. The CDR3 extends over 16 amino acids. The germline gives CDR1 KGHSH, CDR2 LQKENI. J was trimmed by 0 bases and V by 4 bases; bases with no gene match: 8.

This chain links TRBV5-1 with TRBJ2-5; 7 nucleotides agree with TRBD1. Losses at the gene ends were 2 bases for V and 2 bases for J; bases not matched to a gene: 3. In germline, CDR1 is SGHRS, CDR2 YFSETQ. This CDR3 is built from 14 residues. CDR3 region: CASSLRQGQETQYF. The CDR3, as DNA: TGCGCCAGCAGCTTACGACAGGGACAAGAGACCCAGTACTTC.

The chain combines TRBV6-4 with TRBJ1-5; D unclear. The germline V gene has CDR1 MRHNA and CDR2 SNTAGT. This CDR3 has 15 amino acids. V lost 6 bases to trimming and J lost 2 bases, with 14 bases between them. The CDR3 DNA reads as TGTGCCAGCAGCCCCCAAGGCGAGGGCAATCAGCCCCAGCATTTT. Its protein is CASSPQGEGNQPQHF.

This sequence joins TRBV4-2 and TRBJ1-2; D perhaps matches TRBD1 (6 bases). The germline V gene encodes CDR1 LGHNA and CDR2 YNFKEQ. With 1 base removed from V and 6 bases from J, the gap between germline ends came to 15 bases. The CDR3 contains 15 residues. DNA of the CDR3: TGTGCCAGCAGCCAAGTAACAGGGAGTAAAGATGGCTACACCTTC. Translating it yields CASSQVTGSKDGYTF.

The rearrangement uses TRBV27 and TRBJ2-3, with TRBD1 identical over 8 bases. Looked up from germline, CDR1 is MNHEY and CDR2 is SMNVEV (reference sequence). V lost 6 bases and J lost 0; bases outside the gene matches: 8. This CDR3 has 16 residues. CDR3 residues: CASRGQGAKSTDTQYF. DNA of the CDR3: TGTGCCAGCAGAGGTCAGGGGGCCAAAAGCACAGATACGCAGTATTTT.

J is TRBJ2-2 and V is TRBV9; the match to TRBD2 covers 10 bases. CDR3 length: 15 amino acids. V was pared by 5 bases and J by 2 bases, with 3 bases of the junction left unmatched. Germline assignment: CDR1 SGDLS and CDR2 YYNGEE. The CDR3 loop is CASRRTSGNTGELFF. The CDR3 DNA is TGTGCCAGCAGAAGGACTAGCGGTAACACCGGGGAGCTGTTTTTT.

The chain employs TRBV29-1 and TRBJ2-1; 7 bases align to TRBD2. J gave up 0 bases and V 7 bases, and 9 bases lay outside the gene matches. Germline CDR1 SQVTM, CDR2 ANQGSEA. The CDR3 sequence is 15 residues long. The CDR3 nucleotides are TGCAGCGCAATCCCGGGGGGTAGCTCCTACAATGAGCAGTTCTTC. It yields the protein CSAIPGGSSYNEQFF.

V usage is TRBV5-1 and J usage is TRBJ2-1; TRBD2 agrees at 8 bases. The CDR3 is 15 residues long. V dropped 4 bases and J dropped 7; count of bases not matched to a gene: 10. Germline V gives CDR1 SGHRS, CDR2 YFSETQ. As DNA, the CDR3 is TGCGCCAGCAGCGGGATTGGGACTAGTAAGAATGAGCAGTTCTTC. Translation: CASSGIGTSKNEQFF.

The rearrangement uses TRBV10-2 and TRBJ2-2; D is undetermined. V was shortened by 4 bases and J by 5 bases, with 14 bases between the two germline ends. CDR1 WSHSY and CDR2 SAAADI come from the germline V gene. The CDR3 loop spans 15 amino acids. This CDR3 reads CASSGASDRTGELFF. The CDR3 DNA follows: TGCGCCAGCAGTGGGGCCTCGGATAGGACCGGGGAGCTGTTTTTT.

This rearrangement joins TRBV6-1 to TRBJ1-1; 10 bases line up with TRBD1. The ends lost 0 bases at V and 4 bases at J; junction bases unmatched: 2. CDR1 and CDR2 from the germline V gene are MNHNS and SASEGT. The CDR3 spans 15 residues. The CDR3 is CASSEARTGGTEAFF. The CDR3 nucleotides read TGTGCCAGCAGTGAAGCGAGGACAGGGGGCACTGAAGCTTTCTTT.

The genes are TRBV4-3 and TRBJ2-2; D possibly corresponds to TRBD2 (5 bases). The CDR3 has 15 amino acids. Trimming took 4 bases from V and 8 from J, leaving 17 bases between them. The germline gives CDR1 LGHNA, CDR2 YSLEER. CDR3 DNA sequence: TGCGCCAGCAGCCCAGAGCCTAGCAAACCGGGGGAGCTGTTTTTT. Encoded protein: CASSPEPSKPGELFF.

V gene TRBV7-2 combines with J gene TRBJ2-3; TRBD2 might be the D (5 bases). The germline CDR1 and CDR2 sequences are SGHTA and FQGNSA. This CDR3 comprises 14 residues. The V gene lost 1 base and the J gene lost 5 bases, with 10 bases spanning the gap. CDR3 nucleotides: TGTGCCAGCAGCTTAGACTTGGGGAGAGATACGCAGTATTTT. It is translated as CASSLDLGRDTQYF.

The chain combines TRBV28 with TRBJ1-6; D is unresolved. The CDR3 consists of 15 residues. Germline V gene sequence: CDR1 MDHEN, CDR2 SYDVKM. Trimming removed 6 bases from V and 7 bases from J, with 16 bases in between. CDR3 coding DNA: TGTGCCAGCAGCTTGGGAGGAAGGTGGAATTCACCCCTCCACTTT. This sequence encodes CASSLGGRWNSPLHF.

The chain recombines TRBV7-2 with TRBJ2-1, with TRBD2 matching 10 bases. V lost 3 bases and J lost 5; bases outside the gene matches: 1. Germline V lookup: CDR1 SGHTA, CDR2 FQGNSA. The CDR3 is made up of 14 amino acids. This chain's CDR3 is CASSFGLADNEQFF. The CDR3 DNA follows: TGTGCCAGCAGCTTCGGACTAGCGGACAATGAGCAGTTCTTC.

V usage is TRBV2 and J usage is TRBJ2-2; D is unclear. Trimming shortened V by 0 bases and J by 4 bases, and 3 bases separated the two germline ends. The CDR3 runs 13 residues. The germline V gene has CDR1 SNHLY and CDR2 FYNNEI. The CDR3 protein is CASSEASTGELFF. As DNA, the CDR3 is TGTGCCAGCAGTGAAGCGAGCACCGGGGAGCTGTTTTTT.